The clone carrying this T cell receptor beta chain was observed a handful of times. Its cognate antigen is unknown. This entry comes from a study of T-cell memory formation after mild COVID-19. As for the study in general: The study found TCR clusters largely donor specific.

TCRdb passed the 5' RACE reads through MiXCR, listing each CDR3 protein once. The sample has some 320,000 distinct CDR3 sequences, around an eighth seen once. General study points: CD4+ contracting clones were found mainly in CM and EM, and CD8+ ones in EMRA.

There are 15 residues in the CDR3. Germline values: CDR1 SGDLS, CDR2 YYNGEE. V was shortened by 2 bases and J by 2 bases, with 12 bases between the two germline ends. Sequenced input: PBMCs or a T cell subset sorted from them (not recorded which). J is TRBJ2-3 and V is TRBV9; a possible D gene is TRBD2 (5 bases). This TCR derives from a man aged 18 to 35 who had mild COVID-19 (a few samples of this study predate the infection). Cell type and time point are not known. The CDR3 here is CASSVGVRVTDTQYF. CDR3 nucleotide sequence: TGTGCCAGCAGCGTCGGGGTGCGGGTCACAGATACGCAGTATTTT.